This paragraph covers one TCR beta chain sequence. Additional DNA sequences in this sample encode the identical CDR3. This sample stems from a study of blood T cell repertoires in COVID-19. Looking at the study overall: COVID-19 samples from acute and convalescent phases originated in the United States, Italy and Spain. The analysed material was cDNA or gDNA that came from T cells, B-cell-depleted T cells, or PBMCs.

Germline V gene sequence: CDR1 MNHEY, CDR2 SVGAGI. The CDR3 is made up of 13 amino acids. The V gene end was trimmed by 5 bases and the J gene end by 3 bases; junction bases not matched to a gene: 3. In the authors' workflow: Nucleated cell number was recorded as an estimate derived from reference gene primer amplification. TCRdb's table, derived via immunoSEQ multiplex PCR, lists solely in-frame clones and lacks some. V, J and clone size derive from that table, while D and trimming were established from the DNA sequence. Of some 370,000 clones in the sample, around 87% were seen once. Recruited during active infection, patients (from Seattle) were subsequently followed longitudinally.

The chain combines TRBV6-5 with TRBJ2-7, with TRBD1 matching over 8 bases. Sequencing used peripheral blood. The clonotype originates from a woman aged 25 to 39 with COVID-19, enrolled during active disease. The CDR3 region is CASSLGQGYEQYF. The CDR3 DNA reads as TGTGCCAGCAGTCTCGGACAGGGCTACGAGCAGTACTTC.